The next 2 T cell receptor beta chains were all read from a single sample in a study of T cell responses to AZD1222 COVID-19 vaccine (TCRdb year 2021). Explained via the paper, the time point label denotes: about 28 days (+/-7) after the second vaccine dose. Libraries came from the immunoSEQ multiplex PCR assay. Held by TCRdb, this immuneACCESS table contains in-frame sequences only and omits some clones. Under half of the omission traces to an unresolved V gene where checked; the cause of the rest is unknown. Present in this sample are 150,000 to 200,000 clones, roughly 92% of which were seen just once. The leading ten clones occupy 5.1% of the sample. Sequenced material: peripheral blood, taken 28 days after the second AZD1222 dose. These receptors were obtained from an adult who received the AZD1222 COVID-19 vaccine.

The J gene is TRBJ2-1, the V gene TRBV2; 8 bases fit TRBD2. Trimming took 4 bases from V and 6 from J; bases not matched to a gene: 8. The CDR3 contains 15 residues. Germline V CDR1 and CDR2: SNHLY, FYNNEI. CDR3 nucleotide sequence: TGTGCCAGCAGTGTCTCAGCGGGAGTGTTCAATGAGCAGTTCTTC. As protein: CASSVSAGVFNEQFF. Full variable domain (missing parts from reference TRBV2 and TRBJ2-1): EPEVTQTPSHQVTQMGQEVILRCVPISNHLYFYWYRQILGQKVEFLVSFYNNEISEKSEIFDDQFSVERPDGSNFTLKIRSTKLEDSAMYFCASSVSAGVFNEQFFGPGTRLTVL.

The J gene is TRBJ1-4, the V gene TRBV28; 7 positions match TRBD1. The CDR3 runs 16 residues. Germline loops: CDR1 MDHEN, CDR2 SYDVKM. V lost 4 bases and J lost 10; bases outside the gene matches: 15. DNA of the CDR3: TGTGCCAGCAGTTCCACATCGACAGGGTTAGTTGGAAAACTGTTTTTT. It specifies CASSSTSTGLVGKLFF.